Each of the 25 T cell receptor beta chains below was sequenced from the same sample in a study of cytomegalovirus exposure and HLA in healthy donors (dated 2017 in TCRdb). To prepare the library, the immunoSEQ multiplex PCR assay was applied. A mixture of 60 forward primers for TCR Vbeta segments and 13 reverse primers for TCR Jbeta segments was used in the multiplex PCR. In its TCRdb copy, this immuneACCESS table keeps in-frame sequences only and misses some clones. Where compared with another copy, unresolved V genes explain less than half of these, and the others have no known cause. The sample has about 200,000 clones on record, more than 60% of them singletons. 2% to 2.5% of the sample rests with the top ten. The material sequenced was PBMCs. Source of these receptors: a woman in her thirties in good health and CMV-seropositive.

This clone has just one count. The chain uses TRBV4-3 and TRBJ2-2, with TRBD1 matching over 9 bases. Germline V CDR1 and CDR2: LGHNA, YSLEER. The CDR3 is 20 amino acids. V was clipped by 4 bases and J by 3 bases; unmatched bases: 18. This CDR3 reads CASSLVPGQGVGEYTGELFF. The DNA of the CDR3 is TGCGCCAGCAGCCTCGTCCCGGGACAGGGAGTGGGGGAGTACACCGGGGAGCTGTTTTTT.

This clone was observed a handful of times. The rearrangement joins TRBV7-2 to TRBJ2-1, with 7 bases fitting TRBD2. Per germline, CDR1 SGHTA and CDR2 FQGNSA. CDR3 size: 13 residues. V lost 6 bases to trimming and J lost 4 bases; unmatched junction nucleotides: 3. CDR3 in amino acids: CASRLARYNEQFF. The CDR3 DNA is TGTGCCAGCAGACTAGCGAGGTACAATGAGCAGTTCTTC.

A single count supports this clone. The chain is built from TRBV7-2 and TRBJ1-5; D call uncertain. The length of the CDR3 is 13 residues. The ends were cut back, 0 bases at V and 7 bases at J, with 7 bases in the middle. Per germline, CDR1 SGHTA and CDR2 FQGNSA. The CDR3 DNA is TGTGCCAGCAGCTTAGCTCTGAGGCAGCCCCAGCATTTT. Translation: CASSLALRQPQHF.

The CDR3 loop reads CASSFRDAGELFF. The CDR3 DNA reads TGCGCCAGCAGCTTCCGGGATGCCGGGGAGCTGTTTTTT. V usage is TRBV4-3 and J usage is TRBJ2-2, with D perhaps TRBD2 (5 bases). Between the trimmed V and J ends, which lost 5 bases and 6 bases, there was a span of 10 bases. The CDR3 is 13 amino acids. Germline CDR1 LGHNA, CDR2 YSLEER.

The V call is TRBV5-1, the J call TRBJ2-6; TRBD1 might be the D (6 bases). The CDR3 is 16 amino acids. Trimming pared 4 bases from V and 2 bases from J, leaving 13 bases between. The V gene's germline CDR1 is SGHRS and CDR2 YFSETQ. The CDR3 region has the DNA TGCGCCAGCAGCCGCACCAGGGGAACTGGGGCCAACGTCCTGACTTTC. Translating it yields CASSRTRGTGANVLTF.

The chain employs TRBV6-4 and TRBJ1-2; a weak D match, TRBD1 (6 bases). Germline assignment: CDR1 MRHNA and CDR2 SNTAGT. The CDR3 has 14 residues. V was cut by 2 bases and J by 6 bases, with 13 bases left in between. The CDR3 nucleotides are TGTGCCAGCAGTGACACCGACAGGACCCATGGCTACACCTTC. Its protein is CASSDTDRTHGYTF.

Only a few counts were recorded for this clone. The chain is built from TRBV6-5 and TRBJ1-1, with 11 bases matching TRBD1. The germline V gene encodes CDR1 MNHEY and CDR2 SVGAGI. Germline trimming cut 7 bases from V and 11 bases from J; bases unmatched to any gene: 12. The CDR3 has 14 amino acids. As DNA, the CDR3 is TGTGCCAGCACCCGGACAGGGGGCGGAAGTAGGGCTTTCTTT. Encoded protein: CASTRTGGGSRAFF.

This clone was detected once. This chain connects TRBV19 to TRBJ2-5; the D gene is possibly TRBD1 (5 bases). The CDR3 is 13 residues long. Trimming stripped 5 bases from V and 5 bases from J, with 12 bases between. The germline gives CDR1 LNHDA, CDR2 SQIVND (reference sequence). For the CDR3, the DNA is TGTGCCAGTAGTGGTATAGGGGCGGAGACCCAGTACTTC. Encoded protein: CASSGIGAETQYF. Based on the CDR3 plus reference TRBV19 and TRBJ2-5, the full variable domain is DGGITQSPKYLFRKEGQNVTLSCEQNLNHDAMYWYRQDPGQGLRLIYYSQIVNDFQKGDIAEGYSVSREKKESFPLTVTSAQKNPTAFYLCASSGIGAETQYFGPGTRLLVL.

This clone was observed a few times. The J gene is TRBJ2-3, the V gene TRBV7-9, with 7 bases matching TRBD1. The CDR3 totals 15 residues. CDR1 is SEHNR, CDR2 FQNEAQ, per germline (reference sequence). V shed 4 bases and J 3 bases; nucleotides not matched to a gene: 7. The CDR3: CASSSFGQATDTQYF. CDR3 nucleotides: TGTGCCAGCAGCTCTTTTGGACAGGCGACAGATACGCAGTATTTT.

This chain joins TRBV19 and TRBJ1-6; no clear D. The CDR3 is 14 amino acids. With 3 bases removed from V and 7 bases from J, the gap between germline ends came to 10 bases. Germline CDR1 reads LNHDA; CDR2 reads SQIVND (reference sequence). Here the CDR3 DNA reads TGTGCCAGTAGTATTGAGGAGTTCAATTCACCCCTCCACTTT. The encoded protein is CASSIEEFNSPLHF.

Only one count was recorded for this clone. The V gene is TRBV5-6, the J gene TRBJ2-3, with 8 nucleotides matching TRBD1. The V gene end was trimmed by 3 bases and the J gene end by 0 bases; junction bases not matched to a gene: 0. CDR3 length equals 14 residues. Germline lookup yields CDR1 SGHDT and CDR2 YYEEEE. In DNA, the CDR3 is TGTGCCAGCAGCTGGACAGGGAGCACAGATACGCAGTATTTT. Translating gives CASSWTGSTDTQYF.

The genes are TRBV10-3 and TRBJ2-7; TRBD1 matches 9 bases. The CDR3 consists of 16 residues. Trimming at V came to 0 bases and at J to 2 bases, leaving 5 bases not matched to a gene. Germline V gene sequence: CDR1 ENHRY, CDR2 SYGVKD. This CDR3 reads CAISESKTGGPYEQYF. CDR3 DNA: TGTGCCATCAGTGAGTCGAAAACAGGGGGCCCCTACGAGCAGTACTTC.

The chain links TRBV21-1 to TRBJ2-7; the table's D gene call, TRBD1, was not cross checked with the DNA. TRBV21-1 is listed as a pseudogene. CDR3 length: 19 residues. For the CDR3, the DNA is TGTGCCAGCAGCAACGCTCGGGACAGGGGCTTAAGGGGTGGGTACGAGCAGTACTTC. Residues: CASSNARDRGLRGGYEQYF.

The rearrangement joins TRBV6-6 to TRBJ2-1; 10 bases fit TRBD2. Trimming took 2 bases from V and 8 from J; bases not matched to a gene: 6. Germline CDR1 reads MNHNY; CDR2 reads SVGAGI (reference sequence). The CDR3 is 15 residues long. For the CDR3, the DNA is TGTGCCAGCAGTTACGCTAGCGGGAGCTTCCATGAGCAGTTCTTC. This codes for CASSYASGSFHEQFF.

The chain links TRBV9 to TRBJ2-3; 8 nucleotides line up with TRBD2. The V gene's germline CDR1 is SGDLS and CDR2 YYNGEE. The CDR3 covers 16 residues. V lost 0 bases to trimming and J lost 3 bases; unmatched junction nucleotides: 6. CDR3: CASSVGSGGPTDTQYF. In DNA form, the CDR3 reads TGTGCCAGCAGCGTAGGGTCGGGGGGGCCTACAGATACGCAGTATTTT.

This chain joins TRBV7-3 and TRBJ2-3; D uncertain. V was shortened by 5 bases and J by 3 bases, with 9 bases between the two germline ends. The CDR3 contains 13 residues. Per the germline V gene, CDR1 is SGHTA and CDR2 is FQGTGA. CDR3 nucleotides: TGTGCCAGCAGCCCGCTGGCAACAGATACGCAGTATTTT. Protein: CASSPLATDTQYF.

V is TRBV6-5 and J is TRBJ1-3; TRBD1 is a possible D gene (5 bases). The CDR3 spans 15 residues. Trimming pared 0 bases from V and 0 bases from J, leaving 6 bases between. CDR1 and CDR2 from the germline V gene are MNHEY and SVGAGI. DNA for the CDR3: TGTGCCAGCAGTTACTCGACAGCCTCTGGAAACACCATATATTTT. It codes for CASSYSTASGNTIYF.

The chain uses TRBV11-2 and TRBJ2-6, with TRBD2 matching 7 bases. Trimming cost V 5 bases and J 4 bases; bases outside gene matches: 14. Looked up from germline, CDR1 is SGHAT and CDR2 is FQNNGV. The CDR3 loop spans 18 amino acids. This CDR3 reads CASSTAGRLPPGANVLTF. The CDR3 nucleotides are TGTGCCAGCAGCACAGCGGGGCGGCTACCCCCGGGGGCCAACGTCCTGACTTTC.

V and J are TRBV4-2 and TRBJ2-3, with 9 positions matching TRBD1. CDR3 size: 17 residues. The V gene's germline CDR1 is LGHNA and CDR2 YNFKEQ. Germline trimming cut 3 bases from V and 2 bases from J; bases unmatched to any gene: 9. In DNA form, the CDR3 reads TGTGCCAGCAGCCAGGGCCCCGGGACAGGGTCCACAGATACGCAGTATTTT. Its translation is CASSQGPGTGSTDTQYF.

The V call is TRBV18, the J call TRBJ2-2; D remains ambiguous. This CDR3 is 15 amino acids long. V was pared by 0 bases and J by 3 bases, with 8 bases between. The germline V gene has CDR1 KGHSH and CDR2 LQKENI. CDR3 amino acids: CASSPPGAYTGELFF. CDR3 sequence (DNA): TGTGCCAGCTCACCACCGGGCGCATACACCGGGGAGCTGTTTTTT.

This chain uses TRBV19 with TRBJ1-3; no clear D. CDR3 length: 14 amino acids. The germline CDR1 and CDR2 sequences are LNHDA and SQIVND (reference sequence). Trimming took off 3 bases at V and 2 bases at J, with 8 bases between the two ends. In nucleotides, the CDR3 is TGTGCCAGTAGTATCCCGGGGACTGGAAACACCATATATTTT. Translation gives CASSIPGTGNTIYF.

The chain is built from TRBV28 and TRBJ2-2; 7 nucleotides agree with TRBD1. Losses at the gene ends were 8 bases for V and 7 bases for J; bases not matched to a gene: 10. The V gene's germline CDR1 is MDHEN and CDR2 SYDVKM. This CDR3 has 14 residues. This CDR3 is CASDSQGVFGELFF. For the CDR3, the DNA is TGTGCCAGCGACTCGCAGGGGGTTTTCGGGGAGCTGTTTTTT.

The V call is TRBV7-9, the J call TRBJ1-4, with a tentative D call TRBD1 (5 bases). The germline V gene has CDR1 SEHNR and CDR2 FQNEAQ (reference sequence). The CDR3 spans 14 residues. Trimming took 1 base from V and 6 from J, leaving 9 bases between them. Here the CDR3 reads CASSLGRADEKLFF. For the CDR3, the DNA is TGTGCCAGCAGCTTAGGCAGGGCTGATGAAAAACTGTTTTTT. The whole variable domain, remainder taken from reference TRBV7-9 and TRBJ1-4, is DTGVSQNPRHKITKRGQNVTFRCDPISEHNRLYWYRQTLGQGPEFLTYFQNEAQLEKSRLLSDRFSAERPKGSFSTLEIQRTEQGDSAMYLCASSLGRADEKLFFGSGTQLSVL.

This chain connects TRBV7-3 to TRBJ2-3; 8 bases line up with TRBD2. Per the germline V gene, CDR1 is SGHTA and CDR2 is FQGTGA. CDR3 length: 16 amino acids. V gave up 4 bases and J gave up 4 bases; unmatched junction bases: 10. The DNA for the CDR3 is TGTGCCAGCAGCTGGAGGAGCGGGAGTTCCCCAGATACGCAGTATTTT. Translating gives CASSWRSGSSPDTQYF.

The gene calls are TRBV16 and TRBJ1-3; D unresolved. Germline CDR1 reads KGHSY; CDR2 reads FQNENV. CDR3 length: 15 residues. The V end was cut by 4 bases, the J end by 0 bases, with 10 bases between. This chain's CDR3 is CASSLRGSSGNTIYF. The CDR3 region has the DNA TGTGCCAGCAGCCTTCGAGGGAGCTCTGGAAACACCATATATTTT.